A single sample gave rise to the 5 T cell receptor beta chains below, sequenced in a study of cytomegalovirus exposure and HLA in healthy donors. The PCR ran on 60 Vbeta and 13 Jbeta primers. Produced via immunoSEQ multiplex PCR; TCRdb's table is partial and in-frame only. The sample carries 150,000 to 200,000 clones, 65% to 85% recorded once. The material sequenced was PBMCs. These receptor sequences come from a female donor in good health and CMV-seronegative.

This chain uses TRBV2 with TRBJ2-7, with TRBD2 matching 12 bases. The CDR3 runs 17 residues. CDR1 SNHLY and CDR2 FYNNEI come from the germline V gene. Losses at the gene ends were 6 bases for V and 4 bases for J; bases not matched to a gene: 13. The CDR3 spells CASRGTGRGTSGYEQYF. The CDR3 DNA sequence: TGTGCCAGCAGGGGGACAGGACGAGGGACTAGCGGGTACGAGCAGTACTTC. The full variable domain, in which reference TRBV2 and TRBJ2-7 provide the parts outside the CDR3, is EPEVTQTPSHQVTQMGQEVILRCVPISNHLYFYWYRQILGQKVEFLVSFYNNEISEKSEIFDDQFSVERPDGSNFTLKIRSTKLEDSAMYFCASRGTGRGTSGYEQYFGPGTRLTVT.

This clone occurred once. The rearrangement joins TRBV7-2 to TRBJ2-2, with TRBD2 matching over 7 bases. Germline assignment: CDR1 SGHTA and CDR2 FQGNSA. This CDR3 contains 18 residues. V was pared by 6 bases and J by 8 bases, with 21 bases of the junction left unmatched. As DNA, the CDR3 is TGTGCCAGCAGGATAAGGGGCGGGAGATCGACCAGTCCGGGGGAGCTGTTTTTT. Encoded protein: CASRIRGGRSTSPGELFF.

The chain employs TRBV28 and TRBJ1-1; D not certain. CDR1 is MDHEN, CDR2 SYDVKM, per germline. V gave up 1 base and J gave up 1 base, with 13 bases separating them. The length of the CDR3 is 16 residues. CDR3 coding DNA: TGTGCCAGCAGTTTATCTTACACGGGAACGAACACTGAAGCTTTCTTT. Translating it yields CASSLSYTGTNTEAFF.

The table lists this clone with a few counts. This chain uses TRBV4-1 with TRBJ1-4, with D possibly matching TRBD1 (6 bases). This CDR3 has 14 amino acids. Germline CDR1 is MGHRA and CDR2 is YSYEKL. Between the trimmed V and J ends, which lost 6 bases and 4 bases, there was a span of 12 bases. In DNA form, the CDR3 reads TGCGCCAGCAGGAAACAGGGAATTAATGAAAAACTGTTTTTT. Protein product: CASRKQGINEKLFF.

The gene calls are TRBV12-5 and TRBJ2-2, with TRBD2 matching 8 bases. Germline CDR1 is LGHNT and CDR2 is FRNRAP. The trim removed 3 bases at V and 3 bases at J, leaving 3 bases unmatched. The length of the CDR3 is 15 residues. The CDR3 DNA sequence: TGTGCTAGTGGTTTTGCACTAGCGGACACCGGGGAGCTGTTTTTT. Protein sequence: CASGFALADTGELFF.